This T cell receptor (beta chain) was observed in a study of cytomegalovirus exposure and HLA in healthy donors. Study-wide background: T cells numbering approximately 170 million yielded approximately 100 million unique TCR beta sequences in an earlier analysis. Findings and caveats of the study: Certain sequence variants were highly shared and formed a cluster, and this cluster was likely a sequencing artifact.

Comment on this clone: Its target is unknown.

While unrecorded immune exposures were likely, the donors were nominally healthy when sampled. PCR amplification relied on 60 Vbeta primers (plus 13 Jbeta primers). Assay used: immunoSEQ multiplex PCR; TCRdb lists only in-frame clones, some missing. This listing includes about 210,000 clones. The CDR3 covers 17 residues. Trimming took off 6 bases at V and 4 bases at J, with 24 bases between the two ends. Germline loops: CDR1 SNHLY, CDR2 FYNNEI. The receptor's source is a woman in her 30s in good health and CMV-seropositive. The sequencing sample was made of PBMCs. The chain uses TRBV2 and TRBJ1-2; tentative D call: TRBD1 (6 bases). The CDR3 nucleotides are TGTGCCAGCAGCGATTCGGGGGGCGGGGGGCCAGTCTATGGCTACACCTTC. It encodes CASSDSGGGGPVYGYTF. The whole variable domain, remainder taken from reference TRBV2 and TRBJ1-2, is EPEVTQTPSHQVTQMGQEVILRCVPISNHLYFYWYRQILGQKVEFLVSFYNNEISEKSEIFDDQFSVERPDGSNFTLKIRSTKLEDSAMYFCASSDSGGGGPVYGYTFGSGTRLTVV.